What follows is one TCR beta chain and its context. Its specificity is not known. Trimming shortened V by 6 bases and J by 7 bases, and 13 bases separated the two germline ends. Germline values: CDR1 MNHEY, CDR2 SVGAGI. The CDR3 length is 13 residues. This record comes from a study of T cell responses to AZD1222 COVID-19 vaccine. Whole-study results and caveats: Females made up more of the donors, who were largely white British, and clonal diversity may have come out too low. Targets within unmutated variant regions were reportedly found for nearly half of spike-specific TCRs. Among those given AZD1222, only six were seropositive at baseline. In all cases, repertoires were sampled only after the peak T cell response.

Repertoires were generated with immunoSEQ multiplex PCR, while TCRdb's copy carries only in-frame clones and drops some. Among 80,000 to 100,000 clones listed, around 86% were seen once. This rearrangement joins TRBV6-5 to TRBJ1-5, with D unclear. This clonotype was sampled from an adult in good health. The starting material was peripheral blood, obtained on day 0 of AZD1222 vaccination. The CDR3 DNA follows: TGTGCCAGCAGCTATGGGAGACAACAGCCCCAGCATTTT. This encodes CASSYGRQQPQHF.